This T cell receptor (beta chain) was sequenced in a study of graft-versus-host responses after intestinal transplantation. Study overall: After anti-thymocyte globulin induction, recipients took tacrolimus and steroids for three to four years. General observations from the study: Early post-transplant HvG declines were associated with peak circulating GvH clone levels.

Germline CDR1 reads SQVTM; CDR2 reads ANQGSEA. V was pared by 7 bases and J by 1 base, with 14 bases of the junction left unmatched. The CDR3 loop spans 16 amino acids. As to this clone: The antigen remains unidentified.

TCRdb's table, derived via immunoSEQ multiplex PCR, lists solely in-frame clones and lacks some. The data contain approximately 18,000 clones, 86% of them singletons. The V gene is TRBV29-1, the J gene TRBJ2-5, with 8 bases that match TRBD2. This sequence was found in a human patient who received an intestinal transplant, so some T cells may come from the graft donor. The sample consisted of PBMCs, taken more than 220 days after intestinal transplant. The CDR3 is CSALPRGTRAQETQYF. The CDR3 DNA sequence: TGCAGCGCCCTCCCTCGGGGGACTAGGGCCCAAGAGACCCAGTACTTC.